This T cell receptor beta chain was identified during a study of blood T cell repertoires in COVID-19. Study-wide background: Samples came from the United States, Italy and Spain, spanning acute and convalescent COVID-19. Nucleic acid was either cDNA or gDNA, and it came from T cells, B-cell-depleted T cells, or PBMCs.

As processed by the authors: By means of reference gene primer amplification, nucleated cell counts were estimated. Here immunoSEQ multiplex PCR was the method, and the copy in TCRdb shows in-frame clones only, minus some. Clonal size and the V and J genes are those of that table, whereas D and trimming came from the DNA. This table holds 15,000 to 18,000 clones, approximately 78% found once. This CDR3 comprises 13 residues. Trimming removed 3 bases from V and 3 bases from J, with 5 bases in between. In germline, CDR1 is LGHDT, CDR2 YNNKEL (reference sequence). This receptor was obtained from a man aged 80 or over with active or convalescent COVID-19. The chain has TRBV3-1 (or the pseudogene TRBV3-2) and TRBJ2-2; D call uncertain. The sequenced sample consisted of peripheral blood. The CDR3, as DNA: TGTGCCAGCAGCCATACTGACACCGGGGAGCTGTTTTTT. Protein sequence: CASSHTDTGELFF.